These T cell receptor beta chains were read from a single sample in a study of beta chain features in type 1 diabetes. Profiled with immunoSEQ multiplex PCR; TCRdb holds only in-frame clones, not every one. This sample carries about 930,000 clones, roughly 15% of them seen once, and the ten largest clones take around 0.02%. The sample was naive CD4+ T cells from blood. These receptor sequences come from a woman younger than 35 in good health. Both conserved end residues are part of each CDR3. The D gene is left open where the match is weak. Not every row has a clone size; where given, it reads once, few, many or a size class.

size: few; length: 16; J: TRBJ1-5; D: .; V: TRBV23-1; CDR3: CASSRDIKNSNQPQHF; DNA: TGCGCCAGCAGCCGGGACATAAAGAATAGCAATCAGCCCCAGCATTTT
size: .; length: 13; J: TRBJ1-1; D: .; V: TRBV28; CDR3: CASSFGMNTEAFF; DNA: TGTGCCAGCAGTTTTGGGATGAACACTGAAGCTTTCTTT
size: .; length: 15; J: TRBJ2-5; D: .; V: TRBV7-2; CDR3: CASRKTLTSPETQYF; DNA: TGTGCCAGCAGAAAGACCCTGACTAGTCCGGAGACCCAGTACTTC
size: .; length: 11; J: TRBJ2-1; D: .; V: TRBV28; CDR3: CASIQGHEQFF; DNA: TGTGCCAGCATTCAGGGGCATGAGCAGTTCTTC
size: .; length: 11; J: TRBJ2-3; D: .; V: TRBV20-1; CDR3: CSASRGDTQYF; DNA: TGCAGTGCTAGCAGGGGAGATACGCAGTATTTT
size: few; length: 15; J: TRBJ2-2; D: .; V: TRBV18; CDR3: CASSPLPANTGELFF; DNA: TGTGCCAGCTCACCACTCCCAGCGAACACCGGGGAGCTGTTTTTT
size: .; length: 12; J: TRBJ2-1; D: .; V: TRBV28; CDR3: CASALQGYEQFF; DNA: TGTGCCAGCGCTTTACAGGGTTATGAGCAGTTCTTC
size: .; length: 16; J: TRBJ2-1; D: .; V: TRBV7-9; CDR3: CASSPGKGSSYNEQFF; DNA: TGTGCCAGCAGCCCCGGAAAGGGAAGCTCCTACAATGAGCAGTTCTTC
size: few; length: 11; J: TRBJ2-3; D: .; V: TRBV19; CDR3: CASTSSDTQYF; DNA: TGTGCCAGTACCAGCTCAGATACGCAGTATTTT
size: .; length: 16; J: TRBJ2-7; D: TRBD2; V: TRBV28; CDR3: CASSFPPREPSYEQYF; DNA: TGTGCCAGCAGTTTTCCCCCGCGGGAGCCTTCCTACGAGCAGTACTTC
size: .; length: 13; J: TRBJ2-5; D: .; V: TRBV5-4; CDR3: CASSLPNQETQYF; DNA: TGTGCCAGCAGCTTGCCCAACCAAGAGACCCAGTACTTC
size: few; length: 11; J: TRBJ2-3; D: .; V: TRBV6-6; CDR3: CASSYHNTQYF; DNA: TGTGCCAGCAGTTACCACAATACGCAGTATTTT
size: .; length: 15; J: TRBJ1-5; D: .; V: TRBV6-5; CDR3: CASSYGPMSNQPQHF; DNA: TGTGCCAGCAGTTACGGACCGATGTCCAATCAGCCCCAGCATTTT
size: few; length: 14; J: TRBJ2-1; D: .; V: TRBV5-6; CDR3: CASSFRATYNEQFF; DNA: TGTGCCAGCAGCTTTAGAGCTACCTACAATGAGCAGTTCTTC
size: .; length: 14; J: TRBJ1-1; D: .; V: TRBV7-2; CDR3: CASSLVRGNTEAFF; DNA: TGTGCCAGCAGCTTAGTACGGGGAAACACTGAAGCTTTCTTT
size: .; length: 13; J: TRBJ2-5; D: TRBD2; V: TRBV2; CDR3: CASRGLARETQYF; DNA: TGTGCCAGCAGAGGACTAGCGCGGGAGACCCAGTACTTC
size: few; length: 15; J: TRBJ1-2; D: TRBD1; V: TRBV15; CDR3: CATSRADRGDYGYTF; DNA: TGTGCCACCAGCAGAGCGGACAGGGGTGACTATGGCTACACCTTC
size: .; length: 16; J: TRBJ2-3; D: TRBD2; V: TRBV18; CDR3: CASSPAAGSRTDTQYF; DNA: TGTGCCAGCTCACCCGCAGCGGGATCGCGCACAGATACGCAGTATTTT
size: .; length: 19; J: TRBJ2-3; D: TRBD2; V: TRBV29-1; CDR3: CSVELGASGSIPGTDTQYF; DNA: TGCAGCGTTGAACTCGGGGCTAGCGGTAGTATCCCTGGCACAGATACGCAGTATTTT
size: few; length: 14; J: TRBJ1-2; D: .; V: TRBV18; CDR3: CASSRDRLNYGYTF; DNA: TGTGCCAGCTCACGTGACAGGCTTAACTATGGCTACACCTTC
size: .; length: 16; J: TRBJ2-7; D: TRBD1; V: TRBV28; CDR3: CASSQAGTGISYEQYF; DNA: TGTGCCAGCAGTCAAGCCGGGACAGGGATCTCCTACGAGCAGTACTTC
size: few; length: 17; J: TRBJ2-1; D: .; V: TRBV11-2; CDR3: CASSLRGAGARYNEQFF; DNA: TGTGCCAGCAGCTTACGGGGGGCGGGGGCCCGCTACAATGAGCAGTTCTTC
size: few; length: 13; J: TRBJ2-2; D: .; V: TRBV16; CDR3: CASSQLAPGELFF; DNA: TGTGCCAGCAGCCAATTGGCCCCCGGGGAGCTGTTTTTT
size: few; length: 11; J: TRBJ2-7; D: .; V: TRBV7-9; CDR3: CASSLYEEQYF; DNA: TGTGCCAGCAGCTTATATGAGGAGCAGTACTTC
size: .; length: 14; J: TRBJ2-7; D: TRBD1; V: TRBV7-2; CDR3: CASSRQGARDEQYF; DNA: TGTGCCAGCAGCCGACAGGGGGCCAGGGACGAGCAGTACTTC
size: .; length: 15; J: TRBJ2-1; D: .; V: TRBV7-3; CDR3: CASSLASGPYNEQFF; DNA: TGTGCCAGCAGCTTAGCCAGCGGCCCTTACAATGAGCAGTTCTTC
size: few; length: 17; J: TRBJ1-2; D: TRBD1; V: TRBV5-6; CDR3: CASSLRGTGRGNYGYTF; DNA: TGTGCCAGCAGCTTGCGAGGGACAGGGCGGGGGAACTATGGCTACACCTTC
size: .; length: 19; J: TRBJ2-7; D: TRBD2; V: TRBV4-3; CDR3: CASSLGRIRTSGRADEQYF; DNA: TGCGCCAGCAGCCTGGGACGGATTCGGACTAGCGGGAGAGCCGACGAGCAGTACTTC
size: .; length: 11; J: TRBJ2-5; D: .; V: TRBV7-9; CDR3: CASTSEETQYF; DNA: TGTGCCAGCACCTCCGAGGAGACCCAGTACTTC
size: .; length: 13; J: TRBJ2-3; D: .; V: TRBV7-3; CDR3: CASSTERTDTQYF; DNA: TGTGCCAGCAGCACCGAACGAACAGATACGCAGTATTTT
size: few; length: 17; J: TRBJ2-4; D: TRBD2; V: TRBV28; CDR3: CASRTGTGTLAGGHKYF; DNA: TGTGCCAGCAGAACCGGGACAGGGACACTAGCGGGAGGCCACAAGTACTTC
size: .; length: 15; J: TRBJ2-7; D: TRBD2; V: TRBV7-2; CDR3: CASSPTWGLGYEQYF; DNA: TGTGCCAGCAGCCCCACCTGGGGACTAGGCTACGAGCAGTACTTC
size: .; length: 16; J: TRBJ2-2; D: .; V: TRBV10-3; CDR3: CAISLTRLANTGELFF; DNA: TGTGCCATCAGTTTAACAAGACTCGCGAACACCGGGGAGCTGTTTTTT
size: few; length: 11; J: TRBJ1-1; D: .; V: TRBV29-1; CDR3: CSVEGNTEAFF; DNA: TGCAGCGTTGAAGGGAACACTGAAGCTTTCTTT
size: .; length: 16; J: TRBJ2-1; D: .; V: TRBV11-2; CDR3: CASSLATWSSYNEQFF; DNA: TGTGCCAGCAGCTTAGCGACTTGGAGCTCCTACAATGAGCAGTTCTTC
size: .; length: 10; J: TRBJ2-5; D: .; V: TRBV7-9; CDR3: CASGTETQYF; DNA: TGTGCCAGCGGGACGGAGACCCAGTACTTC
size: many; length: 15; J: TRBJ2-4; D: TRBD1; V: TRBV28; CDR3: CASSPPGTGKNIQYF; DNA: TGTGCCAGCAGCCCTCCCGGGACAGGGAAAAACATTCAGTACTTC
size: few; length: 13; J: TRBJ1-1; D: .; V: TRBV7-2; CDR3: CASSLAANTEAFF; DNA: TGTGCCAGCAGCTTAGCAGCGAACACTGAAGCTTTCTTT
size: .; length: 14; J: TRBJ1-1; D: .; V: TRBV7-9; CDR3: CASSFAGVDTEAFF; DNA: TGTGCCAGCAGCTTCGCGGGGGTTGACACTGAAGCTTTCTTT
size: .; length: 15; J: TRBJ1-2; D: .; V: TRBV7-9; CDR3: CASNPRGLRIYGYTF; DNA: TGTGCCAGCAACCCCAGAGGTTTACGGATCTATGGCTACACCTTC
size: few; length: 14; J: TRBJ1-2; D: TRBD1; V: TRBV9; CDR3: CASSPRTGLRGYTF; DNA: TGTGCCAGCAGCCCCAGGACAGGGTTGCGTGGCTACACCTTC
size: few; length: 16; J: TRBJ2-4; D: TRBD2; V: TRBV5-1; CDR3: CASSSLLAGGPAVQYF; DNA: TGCGCCAGCAGCTCCCTTCTAGCGGGAGGGCCAGCTGTTCAGTACTTC
size: few; length: 16; J: TRBJ1-5; D: .; V: TRBV28; CDR3: CASSLLQAGRNQPQHF; DNA: TGTGCCAGCAGTTTACTTCAGGCAGGGCGGAATCAGCCCCAGCATTTT
size: few; length: 14; J: TRBJ2-7; D: TRBD1; V: TRBV11-3; CDR3: CASSPMGQWYEQYF; DNA: TGTGCCAGCAGCCCGATGGGACAGTGGTACGAGCAGTACTTC
size: few; length: 12; J: TRBJ1-2; D: .; V: TRBV29-1; CDR3: CSVRDLNYGYTF; DNA: TGCAGCGTCAGGGACCTTAACTATGGCTACACCTTC
size: few; length: 16; J: TRBJ1-1; D: .; V: TRBV18; CDR3: CASSPPRTSMNTEAFF; DNA: TGTGCCAGCTCACCACCCAGGACATCCATGAACACTGAAGCTTTCTTT
size: few; length: 12; J: TRBJ1-2; D: .; V: TRBV5-8; CDR3: CASSLILYGYTF; DNA: TGTGCCAGCAGCCTGATACTCTATGGCTACACCTTC
size: .; length: 15; J: TRBJ2-3; D: .; V: TRBV7-2; CDR3: CASSLVIVGTDTQYF; DNA: TGTGCCAGCAGCTTAGTTATAGTAGGCACAGATACGCAGTATTTT
size: .; length: 15; J: TRBJ2-3; D: TRBD1; V: TRBV6-1; CDR3: CASSTTGVFSDTQYF; DNA: TGTGCCAGCAGTACGACAGGGGTCTTCTCAGATACGCAGTATTTT